This T cell receptor (beta chain) was captured by sequencing in a study of CD8 T cells in ankylosing spondylitis. It was by quantitative 5'-RACE with molecular barcodes that TCR beta libraries were made. Each CDR3 protein is one row after TCRdb ran MiXCR on the 5' RACE reads. The sample has 300,000 to 400,000 distinct CDR3 sequences; approximately 20% are singletons. As concerns this clonotype: Antigen specificity is unknown.

The study, taken as a whole, reports: The study identified a TCR beta motif of several highly homologous variants that appeared characteristic of ankylosing spondylitis blood.

Sequenced sample: blood, either unsorted or a sorted T cell fraction (not recorded which). This clonotype was obtained from a male donor with ankylosing spondylitis or in good health (not recorded which).

The CDR3 DNA sequence: TGTGCCAGCAGTTACGGGGGACGGAATAGCAATCAGCCCCAGCATTTT. This codes for CASSYGGRNSNQPQHF. This chain joins TRBV6-5 and TRBJ1-5; maybe TRBD1 (5 bases). V was trimmed by 2 bases and J by 0 bases, leaving 11 bases between them. The germline CDR1 and CDR2 sequences are MNHEY and SVGAGI. This CDR3 comprises 16 residues.